Below, one T cell receptor (beta chain) is given with its context. Its antigen is unidentified. This sample was included in a study of Ad26.COV2.S vaccination and SARS-CoV-2 variants. Study-level findings and limits: Vaccine recipients showed a spike-specific TCR breadth that was higher than in placebo recipients.

TCRdb keeps only in-frame clones here, not all; method: immunoSEQ multiplex PCR. Of around 450,000 clones in the sample, roughly 90% were seen once. The germline V gene encodes CDR1 SGDLS and CDR2 YYNGEE. The CDR3 totals 15 residues. V was clipped by 0 bases and J by 6 bases; unmatched bases: 4. The treatment was: 15 to 20 received Ad26.COV2.S at low or high dose, single or two shots; a few received placebo; per-sample allocation not given. It was on day 63 after the first vaccine or placebo injection that samples were taken. An adult aged 18-55 years in Boston served as the donor. This receptor was identified in a person aged 18-65 years who received the Ad26.COV2.S COVID-19 vaccine or a placebo. The rearrangement uses TRBV9 and TRBJ2-1; 9 positions agree with TRBD2. The sequencing here drew on peripheral blood, taken in a trial of Ad26.COV2.S vaccine versus placebo. The CDR3 here is CASSVGAGGPNEQFF. CDR3 in DNA: TGTGCCAGCAGCGTAGGTGCGGGGGGGCCCAATGAGCAGTTCTTC.